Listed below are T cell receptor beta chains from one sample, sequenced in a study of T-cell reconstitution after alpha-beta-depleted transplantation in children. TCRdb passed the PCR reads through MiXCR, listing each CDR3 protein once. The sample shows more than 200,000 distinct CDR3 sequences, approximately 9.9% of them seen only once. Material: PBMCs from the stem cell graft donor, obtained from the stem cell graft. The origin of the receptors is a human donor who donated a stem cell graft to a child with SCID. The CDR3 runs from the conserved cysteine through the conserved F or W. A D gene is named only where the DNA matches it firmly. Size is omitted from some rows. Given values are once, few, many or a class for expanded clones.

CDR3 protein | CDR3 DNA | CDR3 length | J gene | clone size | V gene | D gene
CASSVDGLAGDQETQYF | TGTGCCAGCAGCGTAGATGGGCTAGCGGGGGACCAAGAGACCCAGTACTTC | 17 | TRBJ2-5 | many | TRBV9 | TRBD2
CSAVDRGNEKLFF | TGCAGTGCTGTCGACAGGGGGAACGAAAAACTGTTTTTT | 13 | TRBJ1-4 | many | TRBV20-1 | TRBD1
CASSVLAGVNTGELFF | TGTGCCAGCAGCGTTTTAGCGGGGGTGAACACCGGGGAGCTGTTTTTT | 16 | TRBJ2-2 | . | TRBV7-8 | TRBD2
CASSPGTPCEQYF | TGTGCCAGCAGCCCCGGGACACCCTGCGAGCAGTACTTC | 13 | TRBJ2-7 | . | TRBV4-2 | .
CASSLETNTEAFF | TGTGCCAGCAGCTTAGAGACGAACACTGAAGCTTTCTTT | 13 | TRBJ1-1 | many | TRBV7-9 | .
CACSQVLGQGWTDTQYF | TGTGCCTGCAGCCAAGTTTTGGGACAGGGGTGGACAGATACGCAGTATTTT | 17 | TRBJ2-3 | . | TRBV3-1 | TRBD1
CASSQTGASNQPQHF | TGTGCCAGCAGCCAAACAGGGGCCAGCAATCAGCCCCAGCATTTT | 15 | TRBJ1-5 | many | TRBV5-5 | TRBD1
CASSLEGWGTGELFF | TGCGCCAGCAGCTTGGAAGGTTGGGGCACCGGGGAGCTGTTTTTT | 15 | TRBJ2-2 | many | TRBV5-1 | .
CASSSQGDTEAFF | TGTGCCAGCAGCTCGCAGGGGGACACTGAAGCTTTCTTT | 13 | TRBJ1-1 | many | TRBV7-9 | TRBD1
CSGTGQGSTDTQYF | TGCAGTGGAACGGGACAGGGAAGCACAGATACGCAGTATTTT | 14 | TRBJ2-3 | many | TRBV20-1 | TRBD1
CSARLWLAGERYEQYF | TGCAGTGCTAGGCTCTGGCTAGCGGGGGAGAGGTACGAGCAGTACTTC | 16 | TRBJ2-7 | many | TRBV20-1 | TRBD2
CAIKSRGGTPAPNTEAFF | TGTGCCATCAAATCCCGTGGCGGGACTCCGGCGCCGAACACTGAAGCTTTCTTT | 18 | TRBJ1-1 | many | TRBV10-3 | .
CASSSTGAAGANVLTF | TGCGCCAGCAGCTCGACAGGGGCTGCAGGGGCCAACGTCCTGACTTTC | 16 | TRBJ2-6 | many | TRBV5-1 | TRBD1
CASSLNGGGGRIEQFF | TGTGCCAGCAGCTTGAACGGCGGGGGGGGGAGGATTGAGCAGTTCTTC | 16 | TRBJ2-1 | . | TRBV5-6 | TRBD2
CASSLTETQYF | TGTGCCAGCAGTTTGACCGAGACCCAGTACTTC | 11 | TRBJ2-5 | many | TRBV5-1 | .
CASSVESSYEQYF | TGCGCCAGCAGCGTGGAAAGCTCCTACGAGCAGTACTTC | 13 | TRBJ2-7 | many | TRBV5-1 | .
CASSWTGADTQYF | TGCGCCAGCAGCTGGACAGGGGCAGATACGCAGTATTTT | 13 | TRBJ2-3 | many | TRBV5-1 | TRBD1
CASSPRSGNEKLFF | TGTGCCAGCTCACCACGCAGCGGTAATGAAAAACTGTTTTTT | 14 | TRBJ1-4 | . | TRBV18 | .